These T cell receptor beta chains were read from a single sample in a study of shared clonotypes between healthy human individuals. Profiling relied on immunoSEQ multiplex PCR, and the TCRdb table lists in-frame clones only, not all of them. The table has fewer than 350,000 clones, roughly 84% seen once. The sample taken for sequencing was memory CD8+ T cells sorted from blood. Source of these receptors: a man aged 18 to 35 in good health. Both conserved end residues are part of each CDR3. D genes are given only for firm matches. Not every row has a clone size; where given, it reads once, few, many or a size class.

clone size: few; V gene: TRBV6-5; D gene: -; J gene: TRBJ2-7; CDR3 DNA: TGTGCCAGCAGTTACAGGGGGGCCTACGAGCAGTACTTC; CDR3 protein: CASSYRGAYEQYF
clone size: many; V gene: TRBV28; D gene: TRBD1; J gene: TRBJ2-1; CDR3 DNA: TGTGCCAGCAGTTCTCGGACAGGAAGCTCCTACAATGAGCAGTTCTTC; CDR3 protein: CASSSRTGSSYNEQFF
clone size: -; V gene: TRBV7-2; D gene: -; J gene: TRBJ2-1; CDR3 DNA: TGTGCCAGCAGCTTAGCCGTCCACAATGAGCAGTTCTTC; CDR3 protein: CASSLAVHNEQFF
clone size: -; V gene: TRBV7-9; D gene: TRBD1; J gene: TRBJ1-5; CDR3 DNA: TGTGCCAGCAGCGGGACAGGGACGGGCAATCAGCCCCAGCATTTT; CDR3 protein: CASSGTGTGNQPQHF
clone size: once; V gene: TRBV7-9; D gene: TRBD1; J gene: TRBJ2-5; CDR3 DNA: TGTGCCAGCAGCCTGCGGGACAGGGATCAAGAGACCCAGTACTTC; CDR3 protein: CASSLRDRDQETQYF
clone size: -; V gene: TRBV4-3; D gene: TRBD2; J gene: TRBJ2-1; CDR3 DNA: TGCGCCAGCAGCCAAGATCTAACGGGAGGCTCCCAGGAGCAGTTCTTC; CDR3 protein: CASSQDLTGGSQEQFF
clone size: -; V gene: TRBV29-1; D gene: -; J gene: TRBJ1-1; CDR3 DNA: TGCATGGAATTGAGGGGCGGTGAAGCTTTCTTT; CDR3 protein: CMELRGGEAFF
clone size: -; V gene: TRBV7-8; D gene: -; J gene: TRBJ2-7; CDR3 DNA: TGTGCCAGCAGCTTAGCCGGGTCCCACGAGCAGTACTTC; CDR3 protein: CASSLAGSHEQYF
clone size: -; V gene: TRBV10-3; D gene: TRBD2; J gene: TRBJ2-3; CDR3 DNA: TGTGCCATCAGTGAGTACGACCTCGGGGGGTCGCAGTATTTT; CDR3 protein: CAISEYDLGGSQYF
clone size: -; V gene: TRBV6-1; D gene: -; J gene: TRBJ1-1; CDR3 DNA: TGTGCCAGCAGTGACAGTAGGAACACTGAAGCTTTCTTT; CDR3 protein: CASSDSRNTEAFF
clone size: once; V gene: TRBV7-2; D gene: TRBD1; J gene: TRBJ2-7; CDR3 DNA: TGTGCCAGCAGCGAATTAGGACAGGGGCTCTACGAGCAGTACTTC; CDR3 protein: CASSELGQGLYEQYF
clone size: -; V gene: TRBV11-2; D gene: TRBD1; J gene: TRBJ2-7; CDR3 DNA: TGTGCCAGCAGCCCAAGGACAGGGCCGGGCGAGCAGTACTTC; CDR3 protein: CASSPRTGPGEQYF
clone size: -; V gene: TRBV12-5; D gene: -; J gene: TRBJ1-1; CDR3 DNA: TGTGCTAGTGCCCTGGGCACTGAAGCTTTCTTT; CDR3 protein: CASALGTEAFF
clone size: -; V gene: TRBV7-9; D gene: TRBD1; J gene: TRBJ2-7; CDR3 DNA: TGTGCCAGCAGTTTTTTACAGGGGCTTTTATACGAGCAGTACTTC; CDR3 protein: CASSFLQGLLYEQYF
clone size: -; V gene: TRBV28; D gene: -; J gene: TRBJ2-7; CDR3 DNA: TGTGCCAGCAGTTTATTGGAGGCAGTGGGAAATACCTACGAGCAGTACTTC; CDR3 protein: CASSLLEAVGNTYEQYF
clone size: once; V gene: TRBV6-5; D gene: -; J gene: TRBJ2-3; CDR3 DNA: TGTGCCAGCAGTTACTCGCGGGGTAGCACAGATACGCAGTATTTT; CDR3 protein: CASSYSRGSTDTQYF
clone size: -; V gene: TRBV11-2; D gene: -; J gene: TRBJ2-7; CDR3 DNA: TGTGCCAGCAGCTTAGAGTCAGGGATTAACGAGCAGTACTTC; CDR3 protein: CASSLESGINEQYF
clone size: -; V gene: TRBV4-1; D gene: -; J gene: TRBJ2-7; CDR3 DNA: TGCGCCAGCAGTTTCGGGACGGTGGCCTACGAGCAGTACTTC; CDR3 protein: CASSFGTVAYEQYF
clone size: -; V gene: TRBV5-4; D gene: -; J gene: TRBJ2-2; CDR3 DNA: TGTGCCAGCAGCTTCGGGGTTCCCGGGGAGCTGTTTTTT; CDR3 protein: CASSFGVPGELFF
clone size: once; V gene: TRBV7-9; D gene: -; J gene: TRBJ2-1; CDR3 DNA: TGTGCCAGCAGCTTAGCTTCAGCGGAGCAGTTCTTC; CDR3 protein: CASSLASAEQFF
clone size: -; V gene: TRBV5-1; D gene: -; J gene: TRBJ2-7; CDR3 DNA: TGCGCCAGCAGCTTGGGAACTCAGATAGAATTTTCATACGAGCAGTACTTC; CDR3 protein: CASSLGTQIEFSYEQYF
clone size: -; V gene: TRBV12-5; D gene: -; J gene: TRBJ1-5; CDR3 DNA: TGTGCTAGTGGTAGATCAGGGGCGAGCAATCAGCCCCAGCATTTT; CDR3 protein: CASGRSGASNQPQHF
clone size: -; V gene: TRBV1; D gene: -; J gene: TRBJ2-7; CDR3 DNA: TGCACCAGCAGCCCGTTTAGGGGGGTCAACTACGAGCAGTACTTC; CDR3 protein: CTSSPFRGVNYEQYF
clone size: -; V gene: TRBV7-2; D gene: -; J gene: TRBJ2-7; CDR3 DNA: TGTGCCAGCAGCTTAGTCAGCGAGAGCTCCTACGAGCAGTACTTC; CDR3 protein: CASSLVSESSYEQYF
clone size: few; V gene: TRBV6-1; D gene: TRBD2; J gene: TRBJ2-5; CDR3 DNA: TGTGCCAGCAGTGACGGGGGACTAGCGGTACAAGAGACCCAGTACTTC; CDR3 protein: CASSDGGLAVQETQYF
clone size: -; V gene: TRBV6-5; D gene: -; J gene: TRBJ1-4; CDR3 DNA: TGTGCCAGCAGTTACGGGGGCGCGGGAAAACTGTTTTTT; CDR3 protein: CASSYGGAGKLFF
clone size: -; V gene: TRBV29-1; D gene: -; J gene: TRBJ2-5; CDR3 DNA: TGCAGCGTTCGGGGGGACAACAGGGTTCGAGGGGAGACCCAGTACTTC; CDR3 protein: CSVRGDNRVRGETQYF
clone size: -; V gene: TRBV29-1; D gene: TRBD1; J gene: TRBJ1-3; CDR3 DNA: TGCAGCGTTGAAGCCCGGACAGGGGACGATACCATATATTTT; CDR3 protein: CSVEARTGDDTIYF
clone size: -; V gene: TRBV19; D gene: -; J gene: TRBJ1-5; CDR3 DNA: TGTGCCAGTAGTAGTGGCATCAATAGCAATCAGCCCCAGCATTTT; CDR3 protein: CASSSGINSNQPQHF
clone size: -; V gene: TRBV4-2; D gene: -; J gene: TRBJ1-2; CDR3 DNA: TGTGCCAGCAGCCCCTCAATGGGGGAGGTGCAGGGCTACACCTTC; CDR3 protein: CASSPSMGEVQGYTF
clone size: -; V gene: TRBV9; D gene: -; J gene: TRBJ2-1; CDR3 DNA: TGTGCCAGCAGCGTAGGACTCCACAATGAGCAGTTCTTC; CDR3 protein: CASSVGLHNEQFF
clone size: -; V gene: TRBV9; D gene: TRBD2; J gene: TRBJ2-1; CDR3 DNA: TGTGCCAGCAGCGTAGACGGACTAGTCAAGAATGAGCAGTTCTTC; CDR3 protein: CASSVDGLVKNEQFF
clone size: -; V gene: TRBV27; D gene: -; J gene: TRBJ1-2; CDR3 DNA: TGTGCCAGCAGTTTCTCCTACGGAGAAGCTAACTATGGCTACACCTTC; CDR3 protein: CASSFSYGEANYGYTF
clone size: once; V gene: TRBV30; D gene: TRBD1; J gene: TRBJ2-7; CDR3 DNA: TGTGCCTGGAGGATGAGGGGGCTGAAGTACGAGCAGTACTTC; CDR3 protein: CAWRMRGLKYEQYF
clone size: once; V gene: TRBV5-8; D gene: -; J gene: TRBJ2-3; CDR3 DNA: TGTGCCAGCAGCCCGACAGAGAACGGGAAAGCCGGGGCAGATACGCAGTATTTT; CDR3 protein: CASSPTENGKAGADTQYF
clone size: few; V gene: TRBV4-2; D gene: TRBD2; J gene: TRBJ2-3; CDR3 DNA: TGTGCCAGCAGCGGACTAATCGGGACTAGCGGAGAAACTAGCACAGATACGCAGTATTTT; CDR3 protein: CASSGLIGTSGETSTDTQYF